In its sample, the clone carrying this T cell receptor (beta chain) was seen once. No antigen is known for it. This table comes from immunoSEQ multiplex PCR, and its TCRdb copy is limited to in-frame clones, with some not included. The table includes about 95,000 clones, around 86% detected once. The data belong to a study of PD-L1 blockade in urothelial cancer. Notes on the study in general: Expansion of tumor-associated blood clones at 3 weeks was greater in durable-benefit patients.

Germline CDR1 is KGHSH and CDR2 is LQKENI. J lost 2 bases, V lost 6 bases, and 4 bases had no gene match. This CDR3 comprises 14 residues. Time point given: pretreatment peripheral blood. This sequence was found in a man aged 60-69 years with urothelial cancer. This chain uses TRBV18 with TRBJ2-5, with 9 nucleotides matching TRBD1. The source material was PBMCs, sampled around atezolizumab (anti-PD-L1) treatment. The CDR3 loop is CASSPGTGQETQYF. Here the CDR3 DNA reads TGTGCCAGCTCCCCCGGGACAGGGCAAGAGACCCAGTACTTC.